This T cell receptor (beta chain) was recovered during a study of Graves' ophthalmopathy and Graves' hyperthyroidism. Per germline, CDR1 ENHRY and CDR2 SYGVKD. The CDR3 contains 14 residues. With 3 bases clipped from V and 6 bases from J, the junction kept 6 bases outside the gene matches. Using RNA transcripts, the TCR beta CDR3 regions were amplified. RT-PCR with HTBI primers came first, then second-round multiplex PCR. From the multiplex PCR reads, TCRdb called clonotypes with MiXCR, one entry per CDR3 protein. The sample consists of more than 45,000 distinct CDR3 sequences, around 50% of them appearing once.

V is TRBV10-3 and J is TRBJ1-2; 8 bases agree with TRBD1. The clonotype was recovered from an adult man with Graves' ophthalmopathy. Material: peripheral blood. The CDR3 DNA reads TGTGCCATCAGTGAAGGCAGGGGGCGGGATGGCTACACCTTC. Protein: CAISEGRGRDGYTF.